The 19 T cell receptor beta chains below come from one sample, sequenced in a study of T-cell reconstitution after alpha-beta-depleted transplantation in children. As it was prepared, the TCRbeta library received unique molecular identifiers. Via MiXCR, TCRdb re-called the PCR reads, giving one row per CDR3 protein. The data contain 300,000 to 350,000 distinct CDR3 sequences, around 15% of them singletons. The specimen was PBMCs, mostly from graft donor cells, collected 360 days after TCRalphabeta/CD19-depleted stem cell transplant. These receptors came from a male patient aged 2-15 years who had a stem cell transplant for acute lymphoblastic leukemia, so the T cells may come from the graft donor.

The chain has TRBV30 and TRBJ2-5, with 9 bases lining up with TRBD2. V trimming: 0 bases; J trimming: 5 bases; junction bases outside the gene matches: 4. Looked up from germline, CDR1 is GTSNPN and CDR2 is SVGIG (reference sequence). The CDR3 contains 14 residues. The chain's CDR3 is CAWSVSGSSETQYF. CDR3 in DNA: TGTGCCTGGAGTGTTAGCGGGAGTTCGGAGACCCAGTACTTC.

This chain links TRBV27 with TRBJ2-5; D perhaps matches TRBD1 (6 bases). The CDR3 contains 15 residues. Between the trimmed V and J ends, which lost 1 base and 4 bases, there was a span of 13 bases. The germline V gene encodes CDR1 MNHEY and CDR2 SMNVEV (reference sequence). DNA of the CDR3: TGTGCCAGCAGTTTATTGGGGGCGAGGGGAGAGACCCAGTACTTC. Translated: CASSLLGARGETQYF.

This rearrangement joins TRBV28 to TRBJ2-7; 11 bases are shared with TRBD2. This CDR3 contains 14 residues. Trimming at V came to 6 bases and at J to 8 bases, leaving 9 bases not matched to a gene. Germline V gene lookup returns CDR1 MDHEN and CDR2 SYDVKM. The CDR3 sequence: CASRALAGGLQQYF. The CDR3 DNA is TGTGCCAGCAGGGCTTTAGCGGGAGGGCTGCAGCAGTACTTC.

For this clonotype: This may stem from a read error, because a much larger clone lies one nucleotide away. The chain uses TRBV29-1 and TRBJ2-5, with 7 bases fitting TRBD1. The CDR3 contains 13 residues. After removal of 7 bases from V and 5 bases from J, the junction contained 10 bases not matched to a gene. Per the germline V gene, CDR1 is SQVTM and CDR2 is ANQGSEA. CDR3 nucleotide sequence: TGCAGCGCAGAGACAGGGCCCGCGGAGACCCAGTACTTC. This gives the protein CSAETGPAETQYF.

The chain recombines TRBV12-3 or TRBV12-4 with TRBJ2-5; D possibly corresponds to TRBD1 (6 bases). The length of the CDR3 is 16 residues. Trimming cost V 5 bases and J 0 bases, with 16 bases left between them. Written as DNA, the CDR3 is TGTGCCAGCAGTAACACGACAGGCCGGTACCAAGAGACCCAGTACTTC. This sequence encodes CASSNTTGRYQETQYF.

The J gene is TRBJ2-7, the V gene TRBV2; TRBD2 might be the D (5 bases). This CDR3 is 14 amino acids long. Trimming took 6 bases from V and 4 from J, leaving 16 bases between them. Germline V gives CDR1 SNHLY, CDR2 FYNNEI. The CDR3 spells CASRATSSLYEQYF. CDR3 DNA sequence: TGTGCCAGCAGGGCCACTAGTTCGTTATACGAGCAGTACTTC.

This clonotype has more than one count but fewer than ten. The chain employs TRBV4-1 and TRBJ2-1; TRBD2 aligns across 9 bases. Germline-derived CDR1 and CDR2 are MGHRA and YSYEKL. V shed 1 base and J 9 bases; nucleotides not matched to a gene: 13. This CDR3 has 17 residues. The CDR3 spells CASSQVWVGLREGEQFF. As DNA, the CDR3 is TGCGCCAGCAGCCAAGTCTGGGTCGGGTTGCGGGAGGGTGAGCAGTTCTTC.

The chain carries TRBV20-1 and TRBJ2-5; TRBD1 agrees at 7 bases. The V gene's germline CDR1 is DFQATT and CDR2 SNEGSKA (reference sequence). The CDR3 has 15 amino acids. The V and J ends lost 0 bases and 4 bases, in that order; junction bases with no gene match: 8. DNA for the CDR3: TGCAGTGCTAGAGATAGAGACAGGGTCCTAGAGACCCAGTACTTC. Translating it yields CSARDRDRVLETQYF.

This clonotype has just a few counts. The rearrangement joins TRBV29-1 to TRBJ2-3; 7 bases align to TRBD1. Trimming cost V 4 bases and J 3 bases; bases outside gene matches: 7. Germline V CDR1 and CDR2: SQVTM, ANQGSEA. This CDR3 has 14 amino acids. The DNA for the CDR3 is TGCAGCGTTGTGAGGACAGGCTCAACAGATACGCAGTATTTT. Encoded protein: CSVVRTGSTDTQYF.

V and J are TRBV10-3 and TRBJ2-7, with 8 bases lining up with TRBD1. V trimming: 3 bases; J trimming: 2 bases; junction bases outside the gene matches: 3. This CDR3 contains 14 residues. Germline loops: CDR1 ENHRY, CDR2 SYGVKD. The CDR3 coding sequence is TGTGCCATCAGTGAAGGACAGGGCACCTACGAGCAGTACTTC. As protein: CAISEGQGTYEQYF.

CDR3 sequence: CASSLIAGGPGHTQYF. DNA of the CDR3: TGTGCCAGCAGCTTAATTGCGGGAGGCCCCGGGCATACGCAGTATTTT. The V gene is TRBV7-3, the J gene TRBJ2-3; TRBD2 agrees at 8 bases. The CDR3 is made up of 16 amino acids. V gave up 1 base and J gave up 7 bases; unmatched junction bases: 10. CDR1 and CDR2 from the germline V gene are SGHTA and FQGTGA.

The rearrangement joins TRBV9 to TRBJ1-3; possibly TRBD1 for D (6 bases). V shed 0 bases and J shed 7 bases, with 17 bases lying between them. This CDR3 region has 16 residues. Per germline, CDR1 SGDLS and CDR2 YYNGEE. In DNA form, the CDR3 reads TGTGCCAGCAGCGTAGGGGGACGGGGGGCAATGAACACCATATATTTT. As protein: CASSVGGRGAMNTIYF.

This clonotype was seen more than once but under ten times. This chain connects TRBV4-3 to TRBJ2-4, with 7 bases fitting TRBD2. The CDR3 is made up of 15 amino acids. The V gene end was trimmed by 3 bases and the J gene end by 7 bases; junction bases not matched to a gene: 9. Germline assignment: CDR1 LGHNA and CDR2 YSLEER. Here the CDR3 reads CASSQGSGTINIQYF. The CDR3 DNA sequence: TGCGCCAGCAGCCAGGGGAGCGGGACTATTAACATTCAGTACTTC.

This clonotype occurred a few times. The chain uses TRBV2 and TRBJ1-3; 8 bases line up with TRBD1. This CDR3 has 16 amino acids. Germline V gene data show CDR1 as SNHLY and CDR2 as FYNNEI. The trim removed 7 bases at V and 4 bases at J, leaving 12 bases unmatched. The CDR3 nucleotides are TGTGCCAGCAACGCACGGGGACAGGACCTAGGAAACACCATATATTTT. Translated: CASNARGQDLGNTIYF.

The J gene is TRBJ2-1, the V gene TRBV20-1; no reliable D call. The CDR3 is 14 amino acids. Germline V CDR1 and CDR2: DFQATT, SNEGSKA (reference sequence). The V end lost 2 bases, the J end lost 2 bases, and 10 bases lay between the germline ends. The CDR3 sequence: CSARLPGAYNEQFF. The CDR3 nucleotides read TGCAGTGCTAGACTCCCTGGGGCCTACAATGAGCAGTTCTTC.

This clonotype was found many times. In DNA form, the CDR3 reads TGTGCCAGCAGCCAAGAGGACCTCTTCACAGATACGCAGTATTTT. It codes for CASSQEDLFTDTQYF. This chain links TRBV4-2 with TRBJ2-3; D ambiguous. Germline V gene data show CDR1 as LGHNA and CDR2 as YNFKEQ. Trimming removed 0 bases from V and 2 bases from J, with 9 bases in between. CDR3 length: 15 residues.

Only a few counts were recorded for this clonotype. The CDR3 DNA is TGCGCCAGCAGCCAAATTAGCGGGTCACCGGGAGATGAGCAGTTCTTC. This gives the protein CASSQISGSPGDEQFF. The genes are TRBV4-3 and TRBJ2-1; TRBD2 matches at 7 bases. The length of the CDR3 is 16 residues. V was clipped by 2 bases and J by 8 bases; unmatched bases: 12. Germline V gene sequence: CDR1 LGHNA, CDR2 YSLEER.

The chain couples TRBV4-1 to TRBJ1-1; TRBD1 matches 7 bases. The J segment lost 11 bases and the V segment lost 3 bases, leaving 9 bases of the junction unmatched. The CDR3 spans 13 residues. CDR1 is MGHRA, CDR2 YSYEKL, per germline. CDR3 in DNA: TGCGCCAGCAGCCATGAGGGGGCCGGGGGGGCTTTCTTT. This codes for CASSHEGAGGAFF.

This clonotype was counted a few times. The chain has TRBV4-1 and TRBJ2-3, with D hard to call. Germline lookup yields CDR1 MGHRA and CDR2 YSYEKL. The V end lost 1 base, the J end lost 13 bases, and 9 bases lay between the germline ends. The CDR3 sequence is 11 residues long. As DNA, the CDR3 is TGCGCCAGCAGCCAAGGCCACCGGAAGTATTTT. Encoded protein: CASSQGHRKYF.